This T cell receptor beta chain was recorded in a study of blood T cell repertoires in COVID-19. Looking at the study overall: Acute and convalescent COVID-19 samples came from the United States, Italy and Spain. Sources were T cells, B-cell-depleted T cells, or PBMCs; the material itself was cDNA or gDNA.

Per the germline V gene, CDR1 is LNHDA and CDR2 is SQIVND (reference sequence). Trimming left V 7 bases short and J 8 bases short, with 14 bases between. The CDR3 has 12 amino acids. Here immunoSEQ multiplex PCR was the method, and the copy in TCRdb shows in-frame clones only, minus some. The profile shows fewer than 250,000 clones, around four fifths of them singletons. The TCR was taken from a middle-aged woman with active or convalescent COVID-19. Input material: peripheral blood. The chain is built from TRBV19 and TRBJ1-2; D gene unclear. The CDR3 bases are TGTGCCAGTACCGCGGGTCCGGGGGGCTACACCTTC. Protein: CASTAGPGGYTF.